These 17 T cell receptor beta chains were sequenced from one sample in a study of blood T cell repertoires in COVID-19 (dated by TCRdb to about 2020). The method was the immunoSEQ multiplex PCR assay. In TCRdb, the immuneACCESS table is reduced to in-frame sequences with V and J assigned. These tables do not hold every clone; where another copy was compared, an unresolved V gene accounts for under half, and the others remain unexplained. The sample yields roughly 77,000 clones; roughly 78% were counted once. The ten largest make up 4.5% to 5.5% of the sample. Input material: peripheral blood. The receptors were gathered from a woman between 65 and 79 years old with acute or convalescent COVID-19.

The chain is built from TRBV11-1 and TRBJ1-2; possibly TRBD1 for D (5 bases). The CDR3 extends over 15 amino acids. The V end was cut by 3 bases, the J end by 2 bases, with 13 bases between. CDR1 is SGHAT and CDR2 is FQDESV in the germline V gene (reference sequence). The CDR3 spells CASSLGRPLNYGYTF. The DNA of the CDR3 is TGTGCCAGCAGCTTGGGGCGACCTCTGAACTATGGCTACACCTTC. Combining the CDR3 with reference TRBV11-1 and TRBJ1-2 gives the whole variable domain EAEVAQSPRYKITEKSQAVAFWCDPISGHATLYWYRQILGQGPELLVQFQDESVVDDSQLPKDRFSAERLKGVDSTLKIQPAELGDSAMYLCASSLGRPLNYGYTFGSGTRLTVV.

The chain carries TRBV10-3 and TRBJ2-3; a possible D gene is TRBD2 (7 bases). Germline-derived CDR1 and CDR2 are ENHRY and SYGVKD. CDR3 length equals 16 residues. Trimming cost V 0 bases and J 7 bases, with 17 bases left between them. The CDR3 protein is CAISESMGGGFNTQYF. DNA of the CDR3: TGTGCCATCAGTGAGTCGATGGGCGGGGGCTTCAATACGCAGTATTTT.

This chain connects TRBV5-5 to TRBJ2-3, with 12 positions matching TRBD1. The junction had 5 bases not matched to a gene; V was cut back by 1 base and J by 2 bases. The CDR3 spans 17 residues. Germline V gene data show CDR1 as SGHKS and CDR2 as YYEKEE (reference sequence). This CDR3 is CASSLRDRGQNTDTQYF. DNA for the CDR3: TGTGCCAGCAGCTTGAGGGACAGGGGGCAAAACACAGATACGCAGTATTTT.

The V and J genes are TRBV7-2 and TRBJ1-1; D unresolved. CDR3 size: 13 residues. Between the trimmed V and J ends, which lost 3 bases and 5 bases, there was a span of 10 bases. Germline V gene data show CDR1 as SGHTA and CDR2 as FQGNSA. The CDR3 DNA is TGTGCCAGCAGCTTCGGGAGAGGAACTGAAGCTTTCTTT. Protein sequence: CASSFGRGTEAFF.

The V and J genes are TRBV4-1 and TRBJ1-1, with 9 bases that match TRBD1. V gave up 4 bases and J gave up 11 bases; unmatched junction bases: 11. Germline V gives CDR1 MGHRA, CDR2 YSYEKL. This CDR3 has 14 residues. The CDR3 DNA is TGCGCCAGCAGCCCCACCGGGACAGGGAGTGCGGCTTTCTTT. This sequence encodes CASSPTGTGSAAFF.

This rearrangement joins TRBV4-3 to TRBJ1-4; TRBD1 matches 10 bases. The J segment lost 8 bases and the V segment lost 0 bases, leaving 6 bases of the junction unmatched. CDR3 size: 16 residues. Germline CDR1 LGHNA, CDR2 YSLEER. CDR3 residues: CASSQEPGQGWEKLFF. CDR3 in DNA: TGCGCCAGCAGCCAAGAACCGGGACAGGGGTGGGAAAAACTGTTTTTT.

CDR3 amino acids: CATSDSGTGSRGELFF. The CDR3 DNA sequence: TGTGCCACCAGTGATTCCGGGACAGGGTCCCGCGGGGAGCTGTTTTTT. The chain joins TRBV24-1 to TRBJ2-2, with 9 bases aligning to TRBD1. This CDR3 spans 16 amino acids. V shed 2 bases and J 7 bases; nucleotides not matched to a gene: 7. Germline values: CDR1 KGHDR, CDR2 SFDVKD.

The chain combines TRBV5-1 with TRBJ1-1, with 9 bases lining up with TRBD1. This CDR3 is 17 amino acids long. V shed 3 bases and J 0 bases; nucleotides not matched to a gene: 9. CDR1 is SGHRS and CDR2 is YFSETQ in the germline V gene. The CDR3 sequence: CASSSTGGQRVNTEAFF. In DNA form, the CDR3 reads TGCGCCAGCAGCTCTACAGGGGGCCAACGAGTGAACACTGAAGCTTTCTTT.

The chain recombines TRBV6-5 with TRBJ2-1; the D is unclear. The CDR3 is 13 amino acids. The V and J ends lost 4 bases and 2 bases respectively, with 6 bases between them. CDR1 and CDR2 from the germline V gene are MNHEY and SVGAGI. The CDR3, as DNA: TGTGCCAGCAGTTCCCATCCCTACAATGAGCAGTTCTTC. Residues: CASSSHPYNEQFF.

The gene calls are TRBV27 and TRBJ2-5; 10 bases match TRBD1. The DNA matches TRBJ2-7 better at its end, which makes the J call doubtful. The CDR3 extends over 16 amino acids. From germline, CDR1 is MNHEY and CDR2 SMNVEV (reference sequence). The chain's CDR3 is CASSLSADRGLNEQYF. CDR3 sequence (DNA): TGTGCCAGCAGTTTGTCTGCTGACAGGGGGCTCAACGAGCAGTACTTC.

This sequence joins TRBV3-1 (or the pseudogene TRBV3-2) and TRBJ2-7; D uncertain. Trimming cost V 0 bases and J 4 bases, with 13 bases left between them. Germline-derived CDR1 and CDR2 are LGHDT and YNNKEL (reference sequence). The CDR3 runs 15 residues. The CDR3 spells CASSQDGDGTYEQYF. As DNA, the CDR3 is TGTGCCAGCAGCCAAGACGGAGACGGCACTTACGAGCAGTACTTC.

This clone came up once. The rearrangement links TRBV24-1 to TRBJ2-1; 10 bases align to TRBD2. The V gene end was trimmed by 4 bases and the J gene end by 2 bases; junction bases not matched to a gene: 13. The length of the CDR3 is 19 residues. The germline gives CDR1 KGHDR, CDR2 SFDVKD. This CDR3 is CATSDLISGGAVPYNEQFF. The CDR3 region has the DNA TGTGCCACCAGTGACCTTATAAGCGGGGGGGCCGTCCCCTACAATGAGCAGTTCTTC.

The V call is TRBV27, the J call TRBJ2-7, with 7 bases identical to TRBD1. The CDR3 contains 15 residues. Germline lookup yields CDR1 MNHEY and CDR2 SMNVEV (reference sequence). Unmatched junction bases numbered 14, after V lost 6 bases and J lost 6 bases. CDR3 loop: CASSLGQGDFSEQYF. Written as DNA, the CDR3 is TGTGCCAGCAGCCTTGGGCAGGGGGATTTTAGCGAGCAGTACTTC.

The J gene is TRBJ1-5, the V gene TRBV19; D call uncertain. Looked up from germline, CDR1 is LNHDA and CDR2 is SQIVND (reference sequence). This CDR3 is 14 amino acids long. Trimming stripped 3 bases from V and 6 bases from J, with 12 bases between. Here the CDR3 DNA reads TGTGCCAGTAGTATCCCTTCCCCCCCTCAGCCCCAGCATTTT. Its protein is CASSIPSPPQPQHF. The full variable domain, with the rest looked up from reference TRBV19 and TRBJ1-5, is DGGITQSPKYLFRKEGQNVTLSCEQNLNHDAMYWYRQDPGQGLRLIYYSQIVNDFQKGDIAEGYSVSREKKESFPLTVTSAQKNPTAFYLCASSIPSPPQPQHFGDGTRLSIL.

This clone was counted only a few times. The V and J genes are TRBV4-3 and TRBJ1-2, with 7 bases aligning to TRBD1. The germline V gene encodes CDR1 LGHNA and CDR2 YSLEER. This CDR3 is built from 14 residues. Losses at the gene ends were 5 bases for V and 5 bases for J; bases not matched to a gene: 8. In DNA, the CDR3 is TGCGCCAGCAGCGAAGGGGGCGCTGGATATGGCTACACCTTC. The encoded protein is CASSEGGAGYGYTF.

This clone appeared a few times. The J gene is TRBJ1-1, the V gene TRBV18, with TRBD1 matching over 11 bases. This CDR3 has 16 residues. The ends lost 3 bases at V and 5 bases at J; junction bases unmatched: 8. CDR1 KGHSH and CDR2 LQKENI come from the germline V gene. For the CDR3, the DNA is TGTGCCAGCTCACCCCTGAGGGGGACAGGGGGTACTGAAGCTTTCTTT. This sequence encodes CASSPLRGTGGTEAFF.

The V gene is TRBV2, the J gene TRBJ1-2; unclear D gene. Trimming took 5 bases from V and 6 from J, leaving 13 bases between them. The CDR3 runs to 13 residues. The germline CDR1 and CDR2 sequences are SNHLY and FYNNEI. The DNA for the CDR3 is TGTGCCAGCAGTTCATCCGGGTACGATGGCTACACCTTC. As protein: CASSSSGYDGYTF.